These 17 T cell receptor beta chains share one sample of origin, sequenced in a study of shared clonotypes between healthy human individuals. Naive CD8 cells lacked CD45RO, underwent positive selection for CCR7 and left out terminally differentiated effector memory CD45RA+ cells. Sequenced by immunoSEQ multiplex PCR; TCRdb stores in-frame clones only, minus some. In the table there are about 820,000 clones, 80% to 95% of which are singletons. The sequenced sample consisted of naive CD8+ T cells sorted from blood. These receptors were taken from a man younger than 45 in good health.

This clone was detected only once. This sample includes further DNA sequences coding for the same CDR3. The genes are TRBV7-9 and TRBJ2-7; D not certain. The germline V and J ends were trimmed by 1 base and 7 bases, with 2 bases remaining between them. This CDR3 spans 10 amino acids. Germline V gives CDR1 SEHNR, CDR2 FQNEAQ (reference sequence). The CDR3 loop is CASSLGEQYF. CDR3 nucleotide sequence: TGTGCCAGCAGCTTAGGGGAGCAGTACTTC.

The chain links TRBV7-6 to TRBJ2-5, with 11 bases fitting TRBD1. J was trimmed by 2 bases and V by 5 bases; bases with no gene match: 1. The germline V gene encodes CDR1 SGHVS and CDR2 FNYEAQ. CDR3 length: 14 residues. The CDR3 is CASSRDRGQETQYF. For the CDR3, the DNA is TGTGCCAGCAGCAGGGACAGGGGGCAAGAGACCCAGTACTTC.

The V and J genes are TRBV10-3 and TRBJ2-1; 13 bases are shared with TRBD2. Germline-derived CDR1 and CDR2 are ENHRY and SYGVKD. This CDR3 contains 16 residues. After removal of 10 bases from V and 2 bases from J, the junction contained 8 bases not matched to a gene. The CDR3 reads CATRTSGRGTYNEQFF. The DNA for the CDR3 is TGTGCCACCAGGACTAGCGGGAGAGGTACCTACAATGAGCAGTTCTTC.

This clone was detected a few times. The chain joins TRBV6-5 to TRBJ2-1, with D perhaps TRBD2 (5 bases). The CDR3 extends over 14 amino acids. The V end lost 5 bases, the J end lost 0 bases, and 8 bases lay between the germline ends. From germline, CDR1 is MNHEY and CDR2 SVGAGI. This CDR3 is CASSPDSSYNEQFF. The CDR3 DNA sequence: TGTGCCAGCAGTCCGGACTCCTCCTACAATGAGCAGTTCTTC.

This clone was observed once. The CDR3 protein is CASSKGDREQYF. CDR3 in DNA: TGTGCCAGCAGTAAGGGGGACCGCGAGCAGTACTTC. The chain links TRBV27 to TRBJ2-7; D might be TRBD1 (6 bases). V lost 5 bases and J lost 6, with 11 bases in between. The germline V gene has CDR1 MNHEY and CDR2 SMNVEV (reference sequence). The CDR3 is made up of 12 amino acids.

V and J are TRBV29-1 and TRBJ2-3; 8 bases are shared with TRBD2. Germline lookup yields CDR1 SQVTM and CDR2 ANQGSEA. CDR3 length equals 14 residues. J lost 5 bases, V lost 4 bases, and 8 bases had no gene match. CDR3 in amino acids: CSVVFSGNGDTQYF. The CDR3 region has the DNA TGCAGCGTTGTGTTTAGCGGGAACGGAGATACGCAGTATTTT.

The chain is built from TRBV7-8 and TRBJ1-2; maybe TRBD1 (5 bases). V lost 2 bases to trimming and J lost 8 bases, with 15 bases between them. The CDR3 consists of 14 residues. CDR1 is SGHVS, CDR2 FQNEAQ, per germline. DNA for the CDR3: TGTGCCAGCAGCTTAAAGGGAACAGGCTTCGGCTACACCTTC. Residues: CASSLKGTGFGYTF.

The chain joins TRBV10-3 to TRBJ2-5; TRBD1 matches at 10 bases. CDR3 length equals 16 residues. The J segment lost 4 bases and the V segment lost 0 bases, leaving 5 bases of the junction unmatched. Germline CDR1 is ENHRY and CDR2 is SYGVKD. Here the CDR3 DNA reads TGTGCCATCAGTGAGTCGGGATGGGACAGGGGAGAGACCCAGTACTTC. This sequence encodes CAISESGWDRGETQYF.

The V gene is TRBV7-8, the J gene TRBJ2-6; TRBD2 is a possible D gene (7 bases). In germline, CDR1 is SGHVS, CDR2 FQNEAQ. The CDR3 extends over 15 amino acids. V was shortened by 7 bases and J by 2 bases, with 12 bases between the two germline ends. The CDR3 coding sequence is TGTGCCAGCATGGGGGGGCCCGCTGGGGCCAACGTCCTGACTTTC. Amino acids: CASMGGPAGANVLTF. The full variable domain, completed using reference TRBV7-8 and TRBJ2-6, is GAGVSQSPRYKVAKRGQDVALRCDPISGHVSLFWYQQALGQGPEFLTYFQNEAQLDKSGLPSDRFFAERPEGSVSTLKIQRTQQEDSAVYLCASMGGPAGANVLTFGAGSRLTVL.

This rearrangement joins TRBV7-6 to TRBJ2-1; maybe TRBD2 (5 bases). The CDR3 consists of 14 residues. The germline gives CDR1 SGHVS, CDR2 FNYEAQ. The V end was cut by 7 bases, the J end by 11 bases, with 21 bases between. The CDR3 sequence is CASTLSEEPGKQFF. DNA for the CDR3: TGTGCCAGCACTCTCTCGGAGGAACCGGGCAAGCAGTTCTTC.

The rearrangement joins TRBV11-2 to TRBJ1-2, with 7 bases matching TRBD1. The V and J ends lost 8 bases and 3 bases, in that order; junction bases with no gene match: 3. The CDR3 spans 12 residues. The germline gives CDR1 SGHAT, CDR2 FQNNGV. DNA for the CDR3: TGTGCCAGCCAAGGGACAGACTATGGCTACACCTTC. Its translation: CASQGTDYGYTF.

The chain carries TRBV6-6 and TRBJ2-1, with 8 bases lining up with TRBD1. Unmatched junction bases numbered 13, after V lost 6 bases and J lost 6 bases. From germline, CDR1 is MNHNY and CDR2 SVGAGI (reference sequence). The CDR3 totals 16 residues. CDR3 nucleotides: TGTGCCAGCAGCCCGAACCCGACAGGGGCGGGCAATGAGCAGTTCTTC. Translated: CASSPNPTGAGNEQFF.

The J gene is TRBJ2-3, the V gene TRBV2; D uncertain. Germline V gene data show CDR1 as SNHLY and CDR2 as FYNNEI. The V end was cut by 10 bases, the J end by 0 bases, with 17 bases between. The CDR3 has 15 residues. CDR3 residues: CAIPSSDSSTDTQYF. CDR3 sequence (DNA): TGTGCCATCCCATCTTCGGATTCTAGCACAGATACGCAGTATTTT. Full variable domain (outside the CDR3, taken from reference TRBV2 and TRBJ2-3): EPEVTQTPSHQVTQMGQEVILRCVPISNHLYFYWYRQILGQKVEFLVSFYNNEISEKSEIFDDQFSVERPDGSNFTLKIRSTKLEDSAMYFCAIPSSDSSTDTQYFGPGTRLTVL.

V is TRBV5-1 and J is TRBJ1-1; the D gene is possibly TRBD1 (6 bases). Germline V lookup: CDR1 SGHRS, CDR2 YFSETQ. There are 16 residues in the CDR3. The germline V and J ends were trimmed by 4 bases and 7 bases, with 23 bases remaining between them. The CDR3 protein is CASSATPGVRRDEAFF. In DNA form, the CDR3 reads TGCGCCAGCAGCGCGACCCCAGGGGTTCGGCGGGATGAAGCTTTCTTT.

The J gene is TRBJ2-6, the V gene TRBV27, with 7 bases identical to TRBD1. The CDR3 loop spans 13 amino acids. Unmatched junction bases numbered 2, after V lost 10 bases and J lost 2 bases. Germline assignment: CDR1 MNHEY and CDR2 SMNVEV (reference sequence). The CDR3 DNA reads as TGTGCCACCACAGGGGCTGGGGCCAACGTCCTGACTTTC. This codes for CATTGAGANVLTF. Full variable domain (outside the CDR3, taken from reference TRBV27 and TRBJ2-6): EAQVTQNPRYLITVTGKKLTVTCSQNMNHEYMSWYRQDPGLGLRQIYYSMNVEVTDKGDVPEGYKVSRKEKRNFPLILESPSPNQTSLYFCATTGAGANVLTFGAGSRLTVL.

The J gene is TRBJ2-3, the V gene TRBV9; TRBD2 matches at 9 bases. J lost 0 bases, V lost 10 bases, and 9 bases had no gene match. The CDR3 totals 15 residues. The germline V gene has CDR1 SGDLS and CDR2 YYNGEE. The CDR3 protein is CASTPGLASTDTQYF. CDR3 sequence (DNA): TGTGCCTCGACACCGGGACTAGCTAGCACAGATACGCAGTATTTT.

The rearrangement links TRBV27 to TRBJ2-1, with D possibly being TRBD2 (6 bases). The CDR3 spans 14 residues. Trimming left V 8 bases short and J 8 bases short, with 19 bases between. Germline CDR1 reads MNHEY; CDR2 reads SMNVEV (reference sequence). The CDR3 is CASSLTAGYHEQFF. The CDR3 bases are TGTGCCAGCTCTCTGACGGCGGGATATCATGAGCAGTTCTTC.